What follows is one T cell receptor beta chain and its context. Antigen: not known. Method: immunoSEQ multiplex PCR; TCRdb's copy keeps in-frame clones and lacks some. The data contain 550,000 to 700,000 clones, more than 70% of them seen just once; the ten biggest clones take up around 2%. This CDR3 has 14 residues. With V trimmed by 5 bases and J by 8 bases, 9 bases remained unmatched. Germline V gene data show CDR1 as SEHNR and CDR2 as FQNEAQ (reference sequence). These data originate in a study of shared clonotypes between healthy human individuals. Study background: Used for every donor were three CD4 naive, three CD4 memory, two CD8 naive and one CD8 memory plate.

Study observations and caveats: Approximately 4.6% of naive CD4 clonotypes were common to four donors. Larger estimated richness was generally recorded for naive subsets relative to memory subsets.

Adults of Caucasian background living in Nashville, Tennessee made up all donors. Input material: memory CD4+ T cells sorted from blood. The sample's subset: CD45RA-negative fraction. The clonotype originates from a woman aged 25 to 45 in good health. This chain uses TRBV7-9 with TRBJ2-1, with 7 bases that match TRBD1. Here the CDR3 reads CASSRGGAYDEQFF. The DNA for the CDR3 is TGTGCCAGCAGCCGAGGGGGCGCTTACGATGAGCAGTTCTTC.